This T cell receptor beta chain was sequenced during a study of blood T cell repertoires in COVID-19. Study in general: In each case, the material was cDNA or gDNA derived from T cells, B-cell-depleted T cells, or PBMCs.

The germline CDR1 and CDR2 sequences are KGHSH and LQKENI. The CDR3 spans 16 residues. Trimming at V came to 5 bases and at J to 8 bases, leaving 15 bases not matched to a gene. In the original processing: Amplification of reference gene primers provided the estimated nucleated cell counts. Profiled with immunoSEQ multiplex PCR; TCRdb holds only in-frame clones, not every one. From that table come the V and J calls and clone size; the DNA was used to work out D and trimming. Altogether some 200,000 clones are present, 75% to 85% being singletons, with the ten largest covering 7% to 8.5%. This clone is a singleton in its sample.

The receptor was isolated from a woman between 35 and 50 years old with acute COVID-19. The source material was PBMCs or T cells enriched from blood (not recorded which). The V and J genes are TRBV18 and TRBJ1-2, with 9 positions matching TRBD1. The CDR3 loop is CASSTPGQGIGKGYTF. The CDR3 DNA reads TGTGCCAGCTCAACCCCGGGACAGGGCATCGGGAAGGGCTACACCTTC. Supplemented by reference TRBV18 and TRBJ1-2, the full variable domain reads NAGVMQNPRHLVRRRGQEARLRCSPMKGHSHVYWYRQLPEEGLKFMVYLQKENIIDESGMPKERFSAEFPKEGPSILRIQQVVRGDSAAYFCASSTPGQGIGKGYTFGSGTRLTVV.